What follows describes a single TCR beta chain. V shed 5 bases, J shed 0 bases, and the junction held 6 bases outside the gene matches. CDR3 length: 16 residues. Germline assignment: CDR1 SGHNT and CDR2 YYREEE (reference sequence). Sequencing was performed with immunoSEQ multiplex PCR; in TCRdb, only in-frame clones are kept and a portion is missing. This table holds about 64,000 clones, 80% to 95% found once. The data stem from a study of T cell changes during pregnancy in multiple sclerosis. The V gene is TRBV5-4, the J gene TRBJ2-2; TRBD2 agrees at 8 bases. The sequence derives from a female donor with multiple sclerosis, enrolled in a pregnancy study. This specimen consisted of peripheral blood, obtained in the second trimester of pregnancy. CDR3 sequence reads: CASRAGTRANTGELFF. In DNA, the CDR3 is TGTGCCAGCAGGGCCGGGACTAGGGCGAACACCGGGGAGCTGTTTTTT. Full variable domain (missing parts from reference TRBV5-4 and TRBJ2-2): ETGVTQSPTHLIKTRGQQVTLRCSSQSGHNTVSWYQQALGQGPQFIFQYYREEENGRGNFPPRFSGLQFPNYSSELNVNALELDDSALYLCASRAGTRANTGELFFGEGSRLTVL.